This note documents a single T cell receptor beta chain sequence. The antigen remains undetermined. The CDR3 runs to 15 residues. The V gene's germline CDR1 is SGHTA and CDR2 FQGNSA. V lost 5 bases and J lost 3, with 16 bases in between. MiXCR, run by TCRdb on the 5' RACE reads, gives a single entry per CDR3 protein. The profile shows about 230,000 distinct CDR3 sequences, approximately 7.6% of them singletons. The entry originates in a study of CD8 T cells in ankylosing spondylitis. Broader study findings: Clones linked with disease were CD8+ and fairly uncommon in the peripheral blood.

This sequence joins TRBV7-2 and TRBJ2-5; D is ambiguous. Sequencing input: blood, either unsorted or a sorted T cell fraction (not recorded which). The TCR was taken from a female donor with ankylosing spondylitis or in good health (not recorded which). This chain's CDR3 is CASSTRPGYEETQYF. The CDR3 bases are TGTGCCAGCAGCACCCGGCCCGGATACGAAGAGACCCAGTACTTC.